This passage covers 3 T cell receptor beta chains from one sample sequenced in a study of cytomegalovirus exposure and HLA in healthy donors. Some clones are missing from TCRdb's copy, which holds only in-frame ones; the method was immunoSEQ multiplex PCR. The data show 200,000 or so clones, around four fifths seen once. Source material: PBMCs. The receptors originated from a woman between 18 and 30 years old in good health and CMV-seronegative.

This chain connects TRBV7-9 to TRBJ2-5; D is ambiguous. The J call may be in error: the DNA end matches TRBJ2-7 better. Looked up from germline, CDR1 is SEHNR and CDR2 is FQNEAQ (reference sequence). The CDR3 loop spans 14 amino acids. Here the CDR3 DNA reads TGTGCCAGCAGCTTAGAGGGCAGATCCTACGAGCAGTACTTC. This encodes CASSLEGRSYEQYF.

The CDR3 protein is CASSQPYSYEQYF. DNA for the CDR3: TGCGCCAGCAGCCAACCTTACTCCTACGAGCAGTACTTC. J is TRBJ2-7 and V is TRBV4-1; D not resolved. Trimming shortened V by 2 bases and J by 0 bases, and 5 bases separated the two germline ends. This CDR3 is 13 amino acids long. CDR1 MGHRA and CDR2 YSYEKL come from the germline V gene.

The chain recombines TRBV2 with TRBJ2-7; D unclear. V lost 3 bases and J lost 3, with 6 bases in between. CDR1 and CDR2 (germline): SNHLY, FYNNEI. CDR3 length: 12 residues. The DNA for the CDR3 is TGTGCCAGCAGTGATGGTTTCTACGAGCAGTACTTC. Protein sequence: CASSDGFYEQYF.